This T cell receptor beta chain was documented in a study of T-cell memory formation after mild COVID-19. The overall study: There were largely donor-specific TCR clusters.

This clonotype was observed a handful of times. Its antigen is unknown. The J segment lost 3 bases and the V segment lost 4 bases, leaving 6 bases of the junction unmatched. CDR3 size: 17 residues. Germline V gives CDR1 SGHRS, CDR2 YFSETQ. From the 5' RACE reads, TCRdb called clonotypes with MiXCR, one entry per CDR3 protein. The sample contains approximately 300,000 distinct CDR3 sequences, approximately 15% of which appear only once. Whole-study findings and limits: What remained unconfirmed was the SARS-CoV-2 specificity of second-wave clones peaking on day 37. Clones shrinking from day 15 to 85 showed even CD4/CD8 mixes; later expanders tilted CD4+.

Specimen: PBMCs or a T cell subset sorted from them (not recorded which). The clonotype was recovered from a man younger than 30 who had mild COVID-19 (a few samples of this study predate the infection). Cell type and time point are not known. The chain has TRBV5-1 and TRBJ2-3, with 15 positions matching TRBD2. CDR3 residues: CASSPGGLAGGTDTQYF. The CDR3 DNA follows: TGCGCCAGCAGCCCTGGAGGACTAGCGGGGGGGACAGATACGCAGTATTTT. Supplemented by reference TRBV5-1 and TRBJ2-3, the full variable domain reads KAGVTQTPRYLIKTRGQQVTLSCSPISGHRSVSWYQQTPGQGLQFLFEYFSETQRNKGNFPGRFSGRQFSNSRSEMNVSTLELGDSALYLCASSPGGLAGGTDTQYFGPGTRLTVL.